The 20 T cell receptor beta chains below all came from one sample that was sequenced in a study of shared clonotypes between healthy human individuals. The assay was immunoSEQ multiplex PCR, and TCRdb's table has in-frame clones only and misses some. Here the sample spans approximately 980,000 clones, less than 85% being singletons. Sequenced sample: memory CD4+ T cells sorted from blood. The sample's subset: CD45RA-negative fraction. The receptors were gathered from a man younger than 35 in good health.

This clone has a single count. The chain couples TRBV28 to TRBJ1-2; 12 bases map to TRBD1. The trim removed 3 bases at V and 5 bases at J, leaving 4 bases unmatched. CDR3 length equals 15 residues. Germline V CDR1 and CDR2: MDHEN, SYDVKM. CDR3 residues: CASSLGQGARYGYTF. The CDR3, as DNA: TGTGCCAGCAGTTTGGGACAGGGGGCGCGGTATGGCTACACCTTC.

This rearrangement joins TRBV10-2 to TRBJ1-3, with D perhaps matching TRBD1 (5 bases). Germline values: CDR1 WSHSY, CDR2 SAAADI. The V and J ends lost 3 bases and 0 bases respectively, with 12 bases between them. There are 16 residues in the CDR3. Here the CDR3 DNA reads TGCGCCAGCAGTGACGGGGGGACTCACTCTGGAAACACCATATATTTT. This gives the protein CASSDGGTHSGNTIYF.

This clone was observed once. The chain links TRBV7-2 to TRBJ1-3, with TRBD1 matching over 9 bases. Trimming took 6 bases from V and 3 from J; bases not matched to a gene: 3. Germline CDR1 is SGHTA and CDR2 is FQGNSA. There are 14 residues in the CDR3. In nucleotides, the CDR3 is TGTGCCAGCAGTCTGGACAGGGGTGGAAACACCATATATTTT. Translating it yields CASSLDRGGNTIYF.

The V gene is TRBV19, the J gene TRBJ2-2; tentatively, D is TRBD2 (6 bases). Trimming removed 7 bases at V and 4 bases at J, with 19 bases between. CDR1 is LNHDA, CDR2 SQIVND, per germline (reference sequence). This CDR3 comprises 16 residues. The CDR3 DNA sequence: TGTGCCAGTAAGAATCATAGGCAGGGAGGCACCGGGGAGCTGTTTTTT. Its translation is CASKNHRQGGTGELFF.

The CDR3 here is CASSVDPLPDTQYF. The CDR3 DNA sequence: TGTGCCAGCAGCGTAGACCCTCTCCCAGATACGCAGTATTTT. This rearrangement joins TRBV9 to TRBJ2-3; no definite D call. V was clipped by 0 bases and J by 4 bases, with 9 bases between them. Germline CDR1 is SGDLS and CDR2 is YYNGEE. This CDR3 region has 14 residues.

CDR3 DNA sequence: TGTGCCAGCAGTGTGGTAAGGAGCACAGATACGCAGTATTTT. This translates into CASSVVRSTDTQYF. The chain recombines TRBV2 with TRBJ2-3, with D unclear. Germline V gene data show CDR1 as SNHLY and CDR2 as FYNNEI. This CDR3 region has 14 residues. V was clipped by 4 bases and J by 0 bases, with 8 bases between them.

To note about this clone: One end of the junction varies from germline; a read error may be responsible. J is TRBJ1-1 and V is TRBV28; TRBD1 is a possible D gene (5 bases). CDR3 length: 12 residues. Germline V gene data show CDR1 as MDHEN and CDR2 as SYDVKM. In nucleotides, the CDR3 is TGTGCCAGCAGTTTGATCCAGGGAGGGGCCCTCTTT. Protein sequence: CASSLIQGGALF.

The chain employs TRBV19 and TRBJ2-1; 13 nucleotides match TRBD2. The ends lost 8 bases at V and 3 bases at J; junction bases unmatched: 16. The CDR3 loop spans 19 amino acids. CDR1 and CDR2 from the germline V gene are LNHDA and SQIVND (reference sequence). This chain's CDR3 is CASGKGLAGLRSLYNEQFF. The CDR3 nucleotides are TGTGCCAGTGGGAAGGGACTAGCGGGACTGCGTTCTCTCTACAATGAGCAGTTCTTC.

This clone was picked up one time. The chain combines TRBV10-3 with TRBJ1-1; 7 bases map to TRBD1. The V segment lost 6 bases and the J segment 7 bases; nucleotides outside the gene matches: 8. The CDR3 has 13 residues. Per the germline V gene, CDR1 is ENHRY and CDR2 is SYGVKD. CDR3 sequence reads: CAIRDRVPGEAFF. CDR3 bases: TGTGCCATCAGAGACAGGGTCCCGGGTGAAGCTTTCTTT.

The CDR3 DNA reads TGTGCCAGCAAGGGAGAGGGACACGAGCAGTACTTC. This codes for CASKGEGHEQYF. The rearrangement uses TRBV6-6 and TRBJ2-7; TRBD1 or TRBD2 may be the D gene (5 bases each). This CDR3 region has 12 residues. Trimming shortened V by 7 bases and J by 5 bases, and 12 bases separated the two germline ends. Germline-derived CDR1 and CDR2 are MNHNY and SVGAGI (reference sequence).

This chain connects TRBV10-3 to TRBJ1-1, with D perhaps TRBD1 (6 bases). Germline CDR1 and CDR2: ENHRY and SYGVKD. V dropped 10 bases and J dropped 3 bases, with 15 bases sitting between them. The length of the CDR3 is 13 residues. CDR3 in DNA: TGTGCCAGCAACCCGGGACAACACACTGAAGCTTTCTTT. This gives the protein CASNPGQHTEAFF.

The V gene is TRBV5-1, the J gene TRBJ2-7; 8 positions agree with TRBD1. The germline V gene has CDR1 SGHRS and CDR2 YFSETQ. This CDR3 spans 21 amino acids. Germline trimming cut 3 bases from V and 1 base from J; bases unmatched to any gene: 24. CDR3 sequence (DNA): TGCGCCAGCAGCTCGGGTATGGTAGGGACAGGATTAAGGATGGGTTCCTACGAGCAGTACTTC. Amino acid sequence: CASSSGMVGTGLRMGSYEQYF.

This clone has just one count. The rearrangement links TRBV6-5 to TRBJ1-5, with D unclear. The V end lost 0 bases, the J end lost 4 bases, and 7 bases lay between the germline ends. The germline V gene has CDR1 MNHEY and CDR2 SVGAGI. The CDR3 consists of 14 residues. The CDR3 reads CASSYSDQNQPQHF. The CDR3 coding sequence is TGTGCCAGCAGTTACTCGGACCAGAATCAGCCCCAGCATTTT.

V gene TRBV5-1 combines with J gene TRBJ2-3; D is possibly TRBD2 (6 bases). Per the germline V gene, CDR1 is SGHRS and CDR2 is YFSETQ. The CDR3 runs to 15 residues. Deletions cut 4 bases from V and 1 base from J, with 13 bases between. CDR3 protein: CASSHTSGGTDTQYF. DNA of the CDR3: TGCGCCAGCAGCCACACGTCGGGGGGCACAGATACGCAGTATTTT.

This chain links TRBV20-1 with TRBJ2-5; D unresolved. Germline CDR1 DFQATT, CDR2 SNEGSKA (reference sequence). Deletions cut 4 bases from V and 3 bases from J, with 6 bases between. CDR3 length: 11 amino acids. CDR3 residues: CSAKNKETQYF. The CDR3 region has the DNA TGCAGTGCTAAAAACAAAGAGACCCAGTACTTC.

The chain links TRBV4-2 to TRBJ2-3; D is uncertain. CDR3 length: 15 residues. CDR1 and CDR2 from the germline V gene are LGHNA and YNFKEQ. V lost 0 bases to trimming and J lost 7 bases, with 14 bases between them. The CDR3 protein is CASSQDSGSPNTQYF. The CDR3 DNA follows: TGTGCCAGCAGCCAAGATTCTGGCTCCCCAAATACGCAGTATTTT.

This clone has just one count. The likely explanation is a read error, given a far larger clone one base away. The chain recombines TRBV6-1 with TRBJ1-1, with 8 nucleotides matching TRBD1. Germline CDR1 MNHNS, CDR2 SASEGT. V lost 6 bases to trimming and J lost 1 base; unmatched junction nucleotides: 4. The CDR3 runs to 14 residues. This chain's CDR3 is CASRYGQGNTEAFF. CDR3 bases: TGTGCCAGCAGATACGGACAGGGGAACACTGAAGCTTTCTTT.

The V call is TRBV5-1, the J call TRBJ1-4, with 10 bases matching TRBD1. Germline lookup yields CDR1 SGHRS and CDR2 YFSETQ. The V gene end was trimmed by 0 bases and the J gene end by 7 bases; junction bases not matched to a gene: 6. This CDR3 has 16 amino acids. CDR3 residues: CASSLGSTGGREKLFF. The DNA for the CDR3 is TGCGCCAGCAGCTTGGGGTCGACAGGGGGCCGTGAAAAACTGTTTTTT. Drawing the rest from reference TRBV5-1 and TRBJ1-4, the complete variable domain is KAGVTQTPRYLIKTRGQQVTLSCSPISGHRSVSWYQQTPGQGLQFLFEYFSETQRNKGNFPGRFSGRQFSNSRSEMNVSTLELGDSALYLCASSLGSTGGREKLFFGSGTQLSVL.

Here the CDR3 DNA reads TGTGCTAGTGGTTTGGTACGAGGACAGGGAATTAATGGCTACACCTTC. Protein sequence: CASGLVRGQGINGYTF. The V call is TRBV12-5, the J call TRBJ1-2; TRBD1 matches 8 bases. Per the germline V gene, CDR1 is LGHNT and CDR2 is FRNRAP. The trim removed 0 bases at V and 6 bases at J, leaving 9 bases unmatched. The CDR3 sequence is 16 residues long.

The chain is built from TRBV7-2 and TRBJ2-1; 9 nucleotides agree with TRBD1. Per germline, CDR1 SGHTA and CDR2 FQGNSA. Trimming cost V 3 bases and J 4 bases; bases outside gene matches: 7. The CDR3 consists of 16 residues. This CDR3 is CASSFLGQGGYNEQFF. CDR3 coding DNA: TGTGCCAGCAGCTTCCTGGGACAGGGCGGTTACAATGAGCAGTTCTTC.